These 8 T cell receptor beta chains were all obtained from the same sample, sequenced in a study of blood T cell repertoires in COVID-19 (dated by TCRdb to about 2020). The library relied on the immunoSEQ multiplex PCR assay. Sourced from immuneACCESS, this table was stored by TCRdb with only in-frame sequences that have V and J called. A share of the clones is absent; for the studies checked, an unresolved V gene accounts for under half, and the remainder has no known explanation. This sample lists about 150,000 clones; more than 75% were detected once. Of the sample, roughly 4.5% is held by the ten largest clones. The sample comprised peripheral blood. These receptors all stem from a man aged 60-69 years with acute or convalescent COVID-19.

This clone was seen more than once but under ten times. The chain has TRBV10-3 and TRBJ2-1; TRBD1 matches at 11 bases. The CDR3 contains 16 residues. V lost 3 bases to trimming and J lost 2 bases; unmatched junction nucleotides: 3. CDR1 is ENHRY, CDR2 SYGVKD, per germline. This chain's CDR3 is CAISDPGQGAYNEQFF. The CDR3 bases are TGTGCCATCAGTGACCCGGGACAGGGGGCCTACAATGAGCAGTTCTTC.

The rearrangement joins TRBV4-2 to TRBJ2-7; TRBD1 might be the D (5 bases). Trimming removed 1 base from V and 3 bases from J, with 16 bases in between. This CDR3 is built from 16 residues. The germline gives CDR1 LGHNA, CDR2 YNFKEQ. The CDR3, as DNA: TGTGCCAGCAGCCAAGGGGGCAGTTTGGGGCACTACGAGCAGTACTTC. Translating gives CASSQGGSLGHYEQYF.

CDR3 coding DNA: TGTGCCAGCAGCCAATACAGGGGCGACTATGGCTACACCTTC. It specifies CASSQYRGDYGYTF. J is TRBJ1-2 and V is TRBV4-2, with 7 bases that match TRBD1. J lost 3 bases, V lost 2 bases, and 3 bases had no gene match. The CDR3 runs to 14 residues. From germline, CDR1 is LGHNA and CDR2 YNFKEQ.

V is TRBV5-1 and J is TRBJ2-7; maybe TRBD1 (5 bases). Trimming pared 0 bases from V and 0 bases from J, leaving 10 bases between. This CDR3 spans 15 amino acids. Germline V CDR1 and CDR2: SGHRS, YFSETQ. CDR3 sequence (DNA): TGCGCCAGCAGCTTGGGTCAGGGATCCTCCTACGAGCAGTACTTC. It yields the protein CASSLGQGSSYEQYF.

CDR3 sequence (DNA): TGTGCCAGCAGCCAAGCCCCCGGGACAGGCAGATACAATGAGCAGTTCTTC. Translation gives CASSQAPGTGRYNEQFF. The chain combines TRBV3-1 (or the pseudogene TRBV3-2) with TRBJ2-1; the match to TRBD1 covers 8 bases. The CDR3 has 17 amino acids. CDR1 and CDR2 from the germline V gene are LGHDT and YNNKEL (reference sequence). The ends lost 1 base at V and 4 bases at J; junction bases unmatched: 9.

CDR3 in amino acids: CASSEALSGTGIYEQYF. The CDR3 region has the DNA TGTGCCAGCAGTGAAGCGCTTTCGGGGACAGGGATCTACGAGCAGTACTTC. The rearrangement links TRBV2 to TRBJ2-7; 9 nucleotides align to TRBD1. The germline V gene has CDR1 SNHLY and CDR2 FYNNEI. V trimming: 0 bases; J trimming: 3 bases; junction bases outside the gene matches: 9. There are 17 residues in the CDR3.

The chain uses TRBV10-1 and TRBJ2-5; 7 bases line up with TRBD2. CDR1 and CDR2 (germline): WNHNN, SYGVQD (reference sequence). With 3 bases clipped from V and 3 bases from J, the junction kept 10 bases outside the gene matches. The CDR3 length is 16 residues. CDR3 sequence reads: CASSDRVAGDEETQYF. CDR3 DNA sequence: TGCGCCAGCAGTGATCGGGTGGCGGGAGACGAAGAGACCCAGTACTTC.

The rearrangement joins TRBV7-8 to TRBJ1-1; unclear D gene. V was shortened by 8 bases and J by 8 bases, with 6 bases between the two germline ends. The CDR3 loop spans 9 amino acids. Per germline, CDR1 SGHVS and CDR2 FQNEAQ. This CDR3 reads CASSKEAFF. CDR3 in DNA: TGTGCCAGCTCTAAAGAAGCTTTCTTT.